These 22 T cell receptor beta chains originate from one sample sequenced in a study of metastatic and nonmetastatic thyroid tumors. Via MiXCR, TCRdb re-called the PCR reads. The table has tens of thousands of clones, more than 20% seen once. Not a single patient had been given any form of treatment at any point before undergoing thyroid surgery. Source material: blood. The source is a female donor with papillary thyroid cancer or a benign thyroid nodule (not recorded which). Some clones in this sample may be carry-over from other donors' samples.

Points on this clone: A much larger clone lies a single base off, so this may be a read error. V usage is TRBV11-3 and J usage is TRBJ2-7; 8 nucleotides line up with TRBD1. Germline V gene data show CDR1 as SGHNT and CDR2 as YENEEA. J gave up 3 bases and V 10 bases, and 14 bases lay outside the gene matches. The CDR3 is made up of 15 amino acids. CDR3 coding DNA: TGTGCCATCGGCTTAGCTGTGGGACAGGTCTACGAGCAGTACTTC. Its protein is CAIGLAVGQVYEQYF. The variable domain in full, completed from reference TRBV11-3 and TRBJ2-7, reads EAGVVQSPRYKIIEKKQPVAFWCNPISGHNTLYWYLQNLGQGPELLIRYENEEAVDDSQLPKDRFSAERLKGVDSTLKIQPAELGDSAVYLCAIGLAVGQVYEQYFGPGTRLTVT.

This clone was seen repeatedly, ten times or more. The V gene is TRBV28, the J gene TRBJ1-5, with D perhaps TRBD1 (5 bases). From germline, CDR1 is MDHEN and CDR2 SYDVKM. V was clipped by 6 bases and J by 9 bases, with 15 bases between them. This CDR3 is built from 13 residues. The CDR3, as DNA: TGTGCCAGCAGAACAGGTGCCCAATGGCCCCAGCATTTT. As protein: CASRTGAQWPQHF.

This clone was observed at least ten times. The chain employs TRBV28 and TRBJ2-5, with a tentative D call TRBD2 (5 bases). CDR1 MDHEN and CDR2 SYDVKM come from the germline V gene. Between the trimmed V and J ends, which lost 3 bases and 5 bases, there was a span of 13 bases. This CDR3 contains 14 residues. CDR3 amino acids: CASSFPPRGETQYF. The CDR3, as DNA: TGTGCCAGCAGTTTCCCTCCTAGAGGGGAGACCCAGTACTTC.

This clone was counted many times. This sequence joins TRBV2 and TRBJ2-1; D unresolved. The CDR3 loop spans 11 amino acids. CDR1 and CDR2 (germline): SNHLY, FYNNEI. V was cut by 8 bases and J by 4 bases, with 6 bases left in between. DNA for the CDR3: TGTGCCAGCCGCCAATACAATGAGCAGTTCTTC. Protein: CASRQYNEQFF.

This clone showed up many times. The rearrangement joins TRBV6-1 to TRBJ1-2, with D possibly being TRBD1 (5 bases). The length of the CDR3 is 14 residues. V lost 8 bases and J 4 bases, leaving 17 bases between the germline ends. CDR1 and CDR2 (germline): MNHNS, SASEGT. CDR3 region: CASAPDGTFYGYTF. In DNA, the CDR3 is TGTGCCAGCGCGCCCGACGGGACTTTCTATGGCTACACCTTC.

The chain employs TRBV3-1 and TRBJ2-7; 9 nucleotides align to TRBD1. The germline V gene encodes CDR1 LGHDT and CDR2 YNNKEL (reference sequence). J gave up 6 bases and V 10 bases, and 10 bases lay outside the gene matches. The CDR3 has 13 amino acids. The CDR3 DNA sequence: TGTGCCATTAGCCGGGGACAGGGCTCCGAGCAGTACTTC. Its translation is CAISRGQGSEQYF.

This clone has ten or more counts. This may come from a read error, since a much larger clone is one base off. The J gene is TRBJ2-7, the V gene TRBV12-3 or TRBV12-4; 7 bases fit TRBD1. This CDR3 has 14 residues. Trimming cost V 6 bases and J 5 bases; bases outside gene matches: 10. CDR3 sequence (DNA): TGTGCCAGCAGCATGCAACAGGGGCCCGACGAGCAGTACTTC. This sequence encodes CASSMQQGPDEQYF.

This clone was counted many times. The V call is TRBV15, the J call TRBJ1-1, with no clear D. Germline CDR1 reads LNHNV; CDR2 reads YYDKDF (reference sequence). The CDR3 sequence is 17 residues long. With 3 bases removed from V and 6 bases from J, the gap between germline ends came to 23 bases. CDR3 in DNA: TGTGCCACCAGCAGGGGCCCCGGTGGCTCTTGGGCGCCTGAAGCTTTCTTT. Its protein product is CATSRGPGGSWAPEAFF.

This clone came up once. In DNA form, the CDR3 reads TGTGCCAGCAGCTCCTGGACAGGGCTCCTAAACGATCATTACTTC. Residues: CASSSWTGLLNDHYF. The chain carries TRBV7-2 and TRBJ2-7; TRBD1 agrees at 8 bases. Looked up from germline, CDR1 is SGHTA and CDR2 is FQGNSA. J gave up 13 bases and V 4 bases, and 18 bases lay outside the gene matches. The CDR3 has 15 residues.

This clone was seen ten or more times. CDR3 nucleotides: TGTGCCAGCAGGTCTTTAGCGGGGGTGAACACCGGGGAGCTGTTTTTT. It encodes CASRSLAGVNTGELFF. V gene TRBV3-1 combines with J gene TRBJ2-2, with 9 bases fitting TRBD2. The CDR3 loop spans 16 amino acids. Trimming took 6 bases from V and 1 from J; bases not matched to a gene: 6. The germline V gene has CDR1 LGHDT and CDR2 YNNKEL (reference sequence).

This clone was seen ten or more times. Different DNA sequences within this sample yield the same CDR3. This chain connects TRBV6-4 to TRBJ2-6, with D hard to call. Germline V gene data show CDR1 as MRHNA and CDR2 as SNTAGT. Trimming shortened V by 3 bases and J by 0 bases, and 6 bases separated the two germline ends. This CDR3 comprises 15 residues. CDR3 nucleotide sequence: TGTGCCAGCAGTGAGACCGGCTCTGGGGCCAACGTCCTGACTTTC. Its protein is CASSETGSGANVLTF.

The V gene is TRBV20-1, the J gene TRBJ2-3, with 9 nucleotides matching TRBD2. This CDR3 is 14 amino acids long. CDR1 and CDR2 (germline): DFQATT, SNEGSKA (reference sequence). The V segment lost 5 bases and the J segment 6 bases; nucleotides outside the gene matches: 9. CDR3 bases: TGCAGTGCTTTTAGCGGGAGTGGCCGCGATACGCAGTATTTT. Amino acid sequence: CSAFSGSGRDTQYF.

This clone was picked up many times. CDR3 nucleotides: TGTGCCAGCAGTGAAGCCTACAATGAGCAGTTCTTC. It specifies CASSEAYNEQFF. The chain is built from TRBV6-1 and TRBJ2-1; D remains unclear. The germline gives CDR1 MNHNS, CDR2 SASEGT. CDR3 length equals 12 residues. V was shortened by 0 bases and J by 3 bases, with 0 bases between the two germline ends.

J is TRBJ2-6 and V is TRBV30; D remains ambiguous. Trimming took off 3 bases at V and 10 bases at J, with 10 bases between the two ends. This CDR3 has 12 residues. CDR1 and CDR2 from the germline V gene are GTSNPN and SVGIG (reference sequence). The CDR3 nucleotides read TGTGCCTGGAGCTCTGGGTCTAACGTCCTGACTTTC. Amino acid sequence: CAWSSGSNVLTF.

In its sample, this clone was seen many times. V gene TRBV10-2 combines with J gene TRBJ1-1; the D gene is possibly TRBD1 (5 bases). CDR3 length equals 12 residues. Deletions cut 7 bases from V and 1 base from J, with 7 bases between. Germline loops: CDR1 WSHSY, CDR2 SAAADI. CDR3 coding DNA: TGCGCCAGCACTGACAGGAACACTGAAGCTTTCTTT. Protein sequence: CASTDRNTEAFF.

A note on this clone: A much larger clonotype is one base distant, so this may be a read error. V usage is TRBV7-9 and J usage is TRBJ2-7; either TRBD1 or TRBD2 may supply D (5 bases each). The CDR3 spans 13 residues. Looked up from germline, CDR1 is SEHNR and CDR2 is FQNEAQ (reference sequence). V dropped 6 bases and J dropped 4 bases, with 13 bases sitting between them. CDR3 protein: CASRIRGAYEQYF. CDR3 DNA sequence: TGTGCCAGCAGAATCCGAGGGGCGTACGAGCAGTACTTC.

This clone was counted ten times or more. Other DNA sequences within the sample encode an identical CDR3. V gene TRBV3-1 combines with J gene TRBJ2-7; D is perhaps TRBD1 (6 bases). There are 12 residues in the CDR3. Germline V CDR1 and CDR2: LGHDT, YNNKEL (reference sequence). Trimming shortened V by 3 bases and J by 6 bases, and 9 bases separated the two germline ends. CDR3 in amino acids: CASSQGHGEQYF. The CDR3 DNA is TGTGCCAGCAGCCAGGGACACGGCGAGCAGTACTTC.

The chain joins TRBV11-2 to TRBJ2-3; the D gene is possibly TRBD1 (5 bases). CDR1 SGHAT and CDR2 FQNNGV come from the germline V gene. The CDR3 is 14 amino acids. Trimming pared 5 bases from V and 7 bases from J, leaving 16 bases between. In DNA, the CDR3 is TGTGCCAGCAGCCCAGTATTAAGGGGAAATACGCAGTATTTT. Amino acids: CASSPVLRGNTQYF.

This clone was seen repeatedly, ten times or more. The J gene is TRBJ2-5, the V gene TRBV28, with no clear D. V was shortened by 6 bases and J by 6 bases, with 11 bases between the two germline ends. Germline CDR1 MDHEN, CDR2 SYDVKM. This CDR3 has 12 residues. The CDR3 nucleotides read TGTGCCAGCAGCCCGTACACCCAGACCCAGTACTTC. Translation: CASSPYTQTQYF. The full variable domain, in which reference TRBV28 and TRBJ2-5 provide the parts outside the CDR3, is DVKVTQSSRYLVKRTGEKVFLECVQDMDHENMFWYRQDPGLGLRLIYFSYDVKMKEKGDIPEGYSVSREKKERFSLILESASTNQTSMYLCASSPYTQTQYFGPGTRLLVL.

This clone was counted only a few times. This chain joins TRBV6-1 and TRBJ1-1; D call uncertain. The CDR3 covers 13 residues. V was shortened by 0 bases and J by 1 base, with 3 bases between the two germline ends. Germline values: CDR1 MNHNS, CDR2 SASEGT. The CDR3 region has the DNA TGTGCCAGCAGTGAAGCTCAGAACACTGAAGCTTTCTTT. Protein product: CASSEAQNTEAFF.

In this sample, this clone turned up many times. The chain uses TRBV5-1 and TRBJ2-1; the D call may be TRBD1 or TRBD2 (7 bases each). Per the germline V gene, CDR1 is SGHRS and CDR2 is YFSETQ. V lost 2 bases to trimming and J lost 8 bases, with 17 bases between them. CDR3 length equals 15 residues. The CDR3 here is CASSFRGRDSYEQFF. The CDR3 region has the DNA TGCGCCAGCAGCTTCAGGGGGAGGGATTCATATGAGCAGTTCTTC.

This clone showed up many times. The chain links TRBV6-5 to TRBJ2-3; 7 positions agree with TRBD1. Trimming at V came to 3 bases and at J to 1 base, leaving 1 base not matched to a gene. Germline V CDR1 and CDR2: MNHEY, SVGAGI. This CDR3 spans 14 amino acids. This chain's CDR3 is CASSYDRGTDTQYF. CDR3 sequence (DNA): TGTGCCAGCAGTTATGACAGGGGCACAGATACGCAGTATTTT.